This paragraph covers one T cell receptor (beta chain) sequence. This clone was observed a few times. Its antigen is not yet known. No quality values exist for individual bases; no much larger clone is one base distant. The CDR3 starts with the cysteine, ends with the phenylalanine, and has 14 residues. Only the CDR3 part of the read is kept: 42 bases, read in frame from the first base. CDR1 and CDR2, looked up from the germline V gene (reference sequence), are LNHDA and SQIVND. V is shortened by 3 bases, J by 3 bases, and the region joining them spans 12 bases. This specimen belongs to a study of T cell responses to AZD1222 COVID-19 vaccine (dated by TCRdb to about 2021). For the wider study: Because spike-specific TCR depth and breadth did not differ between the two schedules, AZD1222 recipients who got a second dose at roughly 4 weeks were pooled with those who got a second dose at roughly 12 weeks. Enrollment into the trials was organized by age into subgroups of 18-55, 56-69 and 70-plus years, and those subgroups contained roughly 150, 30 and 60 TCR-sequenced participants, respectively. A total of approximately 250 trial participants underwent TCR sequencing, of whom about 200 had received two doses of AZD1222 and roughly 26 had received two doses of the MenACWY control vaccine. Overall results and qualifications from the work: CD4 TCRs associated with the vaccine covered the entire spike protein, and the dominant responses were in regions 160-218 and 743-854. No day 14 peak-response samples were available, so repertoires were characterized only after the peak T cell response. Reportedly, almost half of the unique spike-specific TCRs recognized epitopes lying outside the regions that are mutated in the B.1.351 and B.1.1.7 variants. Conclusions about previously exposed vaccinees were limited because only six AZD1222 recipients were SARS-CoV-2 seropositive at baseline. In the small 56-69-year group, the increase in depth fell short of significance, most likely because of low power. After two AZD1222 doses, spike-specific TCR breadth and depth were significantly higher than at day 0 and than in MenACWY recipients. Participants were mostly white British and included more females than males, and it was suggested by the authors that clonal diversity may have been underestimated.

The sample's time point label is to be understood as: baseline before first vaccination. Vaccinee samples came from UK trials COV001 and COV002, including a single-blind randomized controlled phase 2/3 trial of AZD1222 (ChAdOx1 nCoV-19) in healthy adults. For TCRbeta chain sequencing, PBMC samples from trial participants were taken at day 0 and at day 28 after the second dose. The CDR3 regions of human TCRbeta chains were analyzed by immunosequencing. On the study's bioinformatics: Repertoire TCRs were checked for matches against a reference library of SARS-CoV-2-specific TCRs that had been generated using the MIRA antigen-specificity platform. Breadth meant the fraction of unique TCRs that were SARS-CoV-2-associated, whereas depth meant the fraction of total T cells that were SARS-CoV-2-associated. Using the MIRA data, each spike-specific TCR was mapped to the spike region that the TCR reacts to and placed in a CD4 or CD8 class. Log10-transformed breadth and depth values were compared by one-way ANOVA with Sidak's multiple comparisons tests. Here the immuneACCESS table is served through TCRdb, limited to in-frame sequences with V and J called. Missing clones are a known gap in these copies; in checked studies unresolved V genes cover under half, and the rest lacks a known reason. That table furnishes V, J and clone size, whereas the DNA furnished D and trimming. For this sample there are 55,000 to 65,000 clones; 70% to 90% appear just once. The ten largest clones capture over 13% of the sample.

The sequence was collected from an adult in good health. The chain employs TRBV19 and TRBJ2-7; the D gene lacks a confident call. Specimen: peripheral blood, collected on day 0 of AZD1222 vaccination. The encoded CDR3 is CASSMGDLYYEQYF. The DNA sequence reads TGTGCCAGTAGTATGGGCGATCTATACTACGAGCAGTACTTC. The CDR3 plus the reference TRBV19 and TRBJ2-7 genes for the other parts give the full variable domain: DGGITQSPKYLFRKEGQNVTLSCEQNLNHDAMYWYRQDPGQGLRLIYYSQIVNDFQKGDIAEGYSVSREKKESFPLTVTSAQKNPTAFYLCASSMGDLYYEQYFGPGTRLTVT.